This entry lists 27 T cell receptor beta chains sequenced from one sample in a study of blood T cell repertoires in COVID-19. The data were produced by immunoSEQ multiplex PCR, yet TCRdb's version contains in-frame clones alone and is incomplete. The table shows about 60,000 clones, with approximately 91% occurring only once. The sequenced sample was peripheral blood. These receptors were collected from a man aged 50-59 years with active COVID-19.

The genes are TRBV6-5 and TRBJ1-6; 8 bases fit TRBD1. Germline CDR1 reads MNHEY; CDR2 reads SVGAGI. Trimming took 6 bases from V and 10 from J; bases not matched to a gene: 8. The CDR3 spans 14 residues. CDR3: CASSSDRGGSPLHF. The CDR3 nucleotides read TGTGCCAGCAGCAGCGACAGGGGCGGCTCACCCCTCCACTTT.

The rearrangement uses TRBV5-4 and TRBJ2-5; no reliable D call. CDR1 and CDR2 (germline): SGHNT, YYREEE (reference sequence). V lost 0 bases and J lost 4, with 16 bases in between. The CDR3 has 16 residues. The CDR3 nucleotides read TGTGCCAGCAGCTTGGTTGGCCTAACTACCCCAGAGACCCAGTACTTC. Residues: CASSLVGLTTPETQYF.

This chain links TRBV5-8 with TRBJ1-5, with 8 bases lining up with TRBD1. The V gene's germline CDR1 is SGHTS and CDR2 YDEGEE. Germline trimming cut 7 bases from V and 4 bases from J; bases unmatched to any gene: 4. The CDR3 spans 13 residues. This CDR3 is CASFRTGNQPQHF. CDR3 in DNA: TGTGCCAGCTTTAGGACAGGGAATCAGCCCCAGCATTTT. Complete variable domain (other parts from reference TRBV5-8 and TRBJ1-5): EAGVTQSPTHLIKTRGQQATLRCSPISGHTSVYWYQQALGLGLQFLLWYDEGEERNRGNFPPRFSGRQFPNYSSELNVNALELEDSALYLCASFRTGNQPQHFGDGTRLSIL.

The chain recombines TRBV9 with TRBJ2-1; 7 bases align to TRBD2. Germline V gives CDR1 SGDLS, CDR2 YYNGEE. The ends lost 0 bases at V and 5 bases at J; junction bases unmatched: 2. The CDR3 extends over 14 amino acids. The CDR3 DNA is TGTGCCAGCAGCGTAGGGGGAGGGGACAATGAGCAGTTCTTC. This gives the protein CASSVGGGDNEQFF.

The rearrangement joins TRBV19 to TRBJ1-3; D perhaps matches TRBD1 (6 bases). This CDR3 has 14 amino acids. Trimming removed 6 bases at V and 2 bases at J, with 11 bases between. Per the germline V gene, CDR1 is LNHDA and CDR2 is SQIVND (reference sequence). CDR3: CASSSTGTGNTIYF. The CDR3 nucleotides read TGTGCCAGTAGCTCTACAGGGACTGGAAACACCATATATTTT.

CDR3 sequence reads: CASSLGPGSRNTEAFF. CDR3 nucleotide sequence: TGTGCCAGCAGCTTGGGTCCGGGGTCAAGGAACACTGAAGCTTTCTTT. V and J are TRBV5-6 and TRBJ1-1; the D is unclear. Looked up from germline, CDR1 is SGHDT and CDR2 is YYEEEE. The ends were cut back, 0 bases at V and 1 base at J, with 13 bases in the middle. This CDR3 has 16 residues. Full variable domain (rest looked up from reference TRBV5-6 and TRBJ1-1): DAGVTQSPTHLIKTRGQQVTLRCSPKSGHDTVSWYQQALGQGPQFIFQYYEEEERQRGNFPDRFSGHQFPNYSSELNVNALLLGDSALYLCASSLGPGSRNTEAFFGQGTRLTVV.

This clone was detected a few times. The V gene is TRBV6-5, the J gene TRBJ1-4, with D perhaps TRBD1 (6 bases). Germline V CDR1 and CDR2: MNHEY, SVGAGI. This CDR3 comprises 15 residues. V was trimmed by 4 bases and J by 8 bases, leaving 17 bases between them. Here the CDR3 DNA reads TGTGCCAGCAGTTCGGGGGGCGCGGGCGCCGAAAAACTGTTTTTT. Translation: CASSSGGAGAEKLFF.

The chain combines TRBV18 with TRBJ1-1, with 9 bases matching TRBD1. The V gene end was trimmed by 4 bases and the J gene end by 8 bases; junction bases not matched to a gene: 2. The CDR3 is 12 residues long. Germline V gene lookup returns CDR1 KGHSH and CDR2 LQKENI. CDR3 in amino acids: CASSLGQGEAFF. The CDR3 region has the DNA TGTGCCAGCTCACTTGGACAGGGGGAAGCTTTCTTT.

This clone showed up just once. J is TRBJ1-6 and V is TRBV4-1, with TRBD1 matching 9 bases. CDR3 length: 15 residues. V trimming: 4 bases; J trimming: 9 bases; junction bases outside the gene matches: 7. Looked up from germline, CDR1 is MGHRA and CDR2 is YSYEKL. The CDR3 reads CASSPPDRGISPLHF. The CDR3 DNA follows: TGCGCCAGCAGCCCCCCCGACAGGGGGATTTCACCCCTCCACTTT.

The chain links TRBV27 to TRBJ2-7; 7 nucleotides line up with TRBD1. Germline V gives CDR1 MNHEY, CDR2 SMNVEV (reference sequence). Trimming cost V 2 bases and J 1 base; bases outside gene matches: 2. The CDR3 sequence is 14 residues long. CDR3 sequence: CASSLKTGSYEQYF. The CDR3 DNA reads TGTGCCAGCAGTTTAAAGACAGGGTCCTACGAGCAGTACTTC.

The chain carries TRBV4-1 and TRBJ1-1; TRBD1 agrees at 7 bases. With V trimmed by 0 bases and J by 4 bases, 5 bases remained unmatched. From germline, CDR1 is MGHRA and CDR2 YSYEKL. The CDR3 is 15 amino acids. CDR3 amino acids: CASSQDRQGVTEAFF. As DNA, the CDR3 is TGCGCCAGCAGCCAAGATCGCCAGGGGGTCACTGAAGCTTTCTTT.

The V call is TRBV30, the J call TRBJ2-7, with a weak D call TRBD2 (6 bases). Per germline, CDR1 GTSNPN and CDR2 SVGIG (reference sequence). The CDR3 loop spans 13 amino acids. The ends were cut back, 4 bases at V and 8 bases at J, with 18 bases in the middle. CDR3 sequence (DNA): TGTGCCTGGACGCCCGAGCCCGGGAGTCAGCAGTACTTC. It is translated as CAWTPEPGSQQYF.

The V gene is TRBV7-8, the J gene TRBJ2-1; D remains unclear. Per germline, CDR1 SGHVS and CDR2 FQNEAQ. The CDR3 has 15 residues. V gave up 5 bases and J gave up 3 bases, with 14 bases separating them. The CDR3 loop is CASSLRLADYNEQFF. The DNA of the CDR3 is TGTGCCAGCAGCCTCCGACTGGCAGACTACAATGAGCAGTTCTTC.

The J gene is TRBJ2-7, the V gene TRBV5-6, with TRBD1 as a possible D gene (6 bases). Germline V lookup: CDR1 SGHDT, CDR2 YYEEEE. The CDR3 length is 13 residues. The V and J ends lost 0 bases and 7 bases respectively, with 11 bases between them. This CDR3 reads CASSLGGPQEQYF. CDR3 in DNA: TGTGCCAGCAGCTTGGGGGGGCCCCAAGAGCAGTACTTC.

The chain employs TRBV3-1 (or the pseudogene TRBV3-2) and TRBJ2-7, with D unclear. Germline lookup yields CDR1 LGHDT and CDR2 YNNKEL (reference sequence). The CDR3 has 11 amino acids. With 6 bases removed from V and 0 bases from J, the gap between germline ends came to 3 bases. In DNA, the CDR3 is TGTGCCAGCAGTCTCTCCTACGAGCAGTACTTC. Translating gives CASSLSYEQYF.

The CDR3 DNA is TGTGCCAGCAGAGCCGGGACAGCCGGAAACACCATATATTTT. Translation gives CASRAGTAGNTIYF. The chain carries TRBV2 and TRBJ1-3; TRBD1 matches at 7 bases. CDR1 and CDR2 from the germline V gene are SNHLY and FYNNEI. V lost 6 bases, J lost 4 bases, and 6 bases stayed unmatched. The CDR3 extends over 14 amino acids.

The chain uses TRBV7-9 and TRBJ1-5, with D perhaps matching TRBD1 (5 bases). V lost 8 bases and J 1 base, leaving 18 bases between the germline ends. The germline V gene encodes CDR1 SEHNR and CDR2 FQNEAQ (reference sequence). The CDR3 has 16 residues. CDR3 protein: CASQAGPGKSNQPQHF. The CDR3 region has the DNA TGTGCCAGCCAAGCGGGGCCGGGAAAGAGCAATCAGCCCCAGCATTTT.

The DNA of the CDR3 is TGTGCCAGCAGCCAATGGGACAGGGGCTACGAGCAGTACTTC. Protein sequence: CASSQWDRGYEQYF. V usage is TRBV3-1 (or the pseudogene TRBV3-2) and J usage is TRBJ2-7; 10 bases match TRBD1. Per germline, CDR1 LGHDT and CDR2 YNNKEL (reference sequence). The CDR3 length is 14 residues. V lost 2 bases to trimming and J lost 3 bases; unmatched junction nucleotides: 1.

As to this clone: Within the sample, other DNA sequences also encode this same CDR3. J is TRBJ1-5 and V is TRBV6-5; 7 nucleotides agree with TRBD1. J was trimmed by 0 bases and V by 4 bases; bases with no gene match: 3. This CDR3 has 15 residues. The germline V gene has CDR1 MNHEY and CDR2 SVGAGI. DNA for the CDR3: TGTGCCAGCAGTTTACAGGGGAATAGCAATCAGCCCCAGCATTTT. Its protein is CASSLQGNSNQPQHF.

The V gene is TRBV7-3, the J gene TRBJ1-5; the match to TRBD1 covers 7 bases. The CDR3 totals 14 residues. V trimming: 5 bases; J trimming: 4 bases; junction bases outside the gene matches: 5. CDR1 and CDR2 from the germline V gene are SGHTA and FQGTGA. The CDR3 loop reads CASSPGTENQPQHF. The DNA of the CDR3 is TGTGCCAGCAGCCCGGGGACAGAGAATCAGCCCCAGCATTTT.

This clone was seen a single time. The chain uses TRBV15 and TRBJ2-2, with D perhaps matching TRBD1 (5 bases). The germline V gene has CDR1 LNHNV and CDR2 YYDKDF (reference sequence). The CDR3 has 15 residues. The germline V and J ends were trimmed by 0 bases and 7 bases, with 12 bases remaining between them. The CDR3 nucleotides read TGTGCCACCAGCAGAGATTTGGGGCGCGTCGGGGAGCTGTTTTTT. Its translation is CATSRDLGRVGELFF.

V usage is TRBV27 and J usage is TRBJ1-2, with D possibly matching TRBD1 (6 bases). V was trimmed by 8 bases and J by 7 bases, leaving 14 bases between them. Germline loops: CDR1 MNHEY, CDR2 SMNVEV (reference sequence). There are 12 residues in the CDR3. CDR3 in amino acids: CASRQAPSGYTF. The DNA for the CDR3 is TGTGCCAGCCGACAGGCACCTAGTGGCTACACCTTC.

This clone was counted a few times. The chain carries TRBV5-4 and TRBJ1-4, with 7 bases fitting TRBD1. The CDR3 is made up of 16 amino acids. Germline V lookup: CDR1 SGHNT, CDR2 YYREEE (reference sequence). V was pared by 1 base and J by 6 bases, with 9 bases of the junction left unmatched. CDR3 DNA: TGTGCCAGCAGCTTGTGCCGGGACAGCCTGCATGAAAAACTGTTTTTT. Its protein is CASSLCRDSLHEKLFF. Full variable domain (rest looked up from reference TRBV5-4 and TRBJ1-4): ETGVTQSPTHLIKTRGQQVTLRCSSQSGHNTVSWYQQALGQGPQFIFQYYREEENGRGNFPPRFSGLQFPNYSSELNVNALELDDSALYLCASSLCRDSLHEKLFFGSGTQLSVL.

The chain combines TRBV6-5 with TRBJ2-4; the match to TRBD1 covers 10 bases. The CDR3 spans 14 residues. From germline, CDR1 is MNHEY and CDR2 SVGAGI. Unmatched junction bases numbered 8, after V lost 6 bases and J lost 9 bases. CDR3: CASRGTGVEGIQYF. CDR3 coding DNA: TGTGCCAGCAGGGGGACAGGGGTGGAGGGCATTCAGTACTTC.

The sample holds one count of this clone. The chain has TRBV4-1 and TRBJ2-6; D perhaps matches TRBD2 (6 bases). The germline gives CDR1 MGHRA, CDR2 YSYEKL. The CDR3 spans 17 residues. Between the trimmed V and J ends, which lost 1 base and 1 base, there was a span of 11 bases. The CDR3 bases are TGCGCCAGCAGCCAAGGGGGGGACTTGTCTGGGGCCAACGTCCTGACTTTC. This encodes CASSQGGDLSGANVLTF.

This clone was found a few times. The V and J genes are TRBV5-6 and TRBJ2-7, with a tentative D call TRBD2 (6 bases). The V end was cut by 2 bases, the J end by 2 bases, with 11 bases between. Germline V gives CDR1 SGHDT, CDR2 YYEEEE. This CDR3 spans 14 amino acids. DNA of the CDR3: TGTGCCAGCAGCTTCGGCGGGGCGGCCTACGAGCAGTACTTC. Residues: CASSFGGAAYEQYF.

The rearrangement uses TRBV5-4 and TRBJ2-2, with D perhaps TRBD2 (8 bases). With 6 bases removed from V and 3 bases from J, the gap between germline ends came to 15 bases. The CDR3 is 15 amino acids. The germline V gene has CDR1 SGHNT and CDR2 YYREEE (reference sequence). CDR3 protein: CASTREGAHTGELFF. CDR3 sequence (DNA): TGTGCCAGCACCCGGGAGGGGGCCCACACCGGGGAGCTGTTTTTT.